The clone carrying this T cell receptor beta chain has only one observation. No antigen is known for it. This entry belongs to a study of cytomegalovirus exposure and HLA in healthy donors. Notes on the study in general: There were 150 to 200 TCR beta chains listed as cytomegalovirus-associated.

V was clipped by 3 bases and J by 3 bases, with 12 bases between them. Germline values: CDR1 KGHSH, CDR2 LQKENI. The CDR3 covers 14 residues. Some clones are missing from TCRdb's copy, which holds only in-frame ones; the method was immunoSEQ multiplex PCR. This sample has tens of thousands of clones, with around 96% found just once. The clonotype comes from a man between 18 and 35 years old in good health and CMV-seronegative. Sequencing was carried out using PBMCs. V usage is TRBV18 and J usage is TRBJ2-7; D might be TRBD1 (6 bases). The CDR3 loop reads CASSPPTGYYEQYF. The CDR3 bases are TGTGCCAGCTCACCCCCGACAGGCTACTACGAGCAGTACTTC.